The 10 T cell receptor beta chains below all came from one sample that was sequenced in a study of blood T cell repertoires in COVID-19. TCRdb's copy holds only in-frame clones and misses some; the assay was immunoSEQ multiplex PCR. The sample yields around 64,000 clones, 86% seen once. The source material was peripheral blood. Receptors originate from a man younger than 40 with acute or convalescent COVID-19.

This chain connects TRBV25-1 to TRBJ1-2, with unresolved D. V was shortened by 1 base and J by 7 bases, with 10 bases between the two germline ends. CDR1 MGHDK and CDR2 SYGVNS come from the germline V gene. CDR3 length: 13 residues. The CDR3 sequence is CASSESWRGGYTF. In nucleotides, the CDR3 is TGTGCCAGCAGTGAATCTTGGCGGGGTGGCTACACCTTC.

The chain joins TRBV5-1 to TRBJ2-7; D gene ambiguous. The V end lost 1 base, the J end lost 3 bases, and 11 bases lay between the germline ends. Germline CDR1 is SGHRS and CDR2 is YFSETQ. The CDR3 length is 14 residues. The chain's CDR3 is CASSLTVNNYEQYF. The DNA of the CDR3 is TGCGCCAGCAGCTTGACGGTCAATAACTACGAGCAGTACTTC.

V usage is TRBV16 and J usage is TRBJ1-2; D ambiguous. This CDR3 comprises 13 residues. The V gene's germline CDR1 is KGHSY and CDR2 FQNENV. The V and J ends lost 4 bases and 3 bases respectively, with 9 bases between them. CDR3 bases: TGTGCCAGCAGCCTAGCGCGGGACTATGGCTACACCTTC. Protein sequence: CASSLARDYGYTF.

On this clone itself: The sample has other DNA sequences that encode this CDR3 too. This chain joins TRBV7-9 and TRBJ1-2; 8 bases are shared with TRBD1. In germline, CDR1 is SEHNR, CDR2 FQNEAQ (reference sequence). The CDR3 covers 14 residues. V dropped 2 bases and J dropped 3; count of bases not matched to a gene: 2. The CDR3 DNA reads TGTGCCAGCAGCTTAAACAGGGGGGACTATGGCTACACCTTC. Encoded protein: CASSLNRGDYGYTF. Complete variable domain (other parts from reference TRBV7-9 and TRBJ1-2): DTGVSQNPRHKITKRGQNVTFRCDPISEHNRLYWYRQTLGQGPEFLTYFQNEAQLEKSRLLSDRFSAERPKGSFSTLEIQRTEQGDSAMYLCASSLNRGDYGYTFGSGTRLTVV.

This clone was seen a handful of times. The CDR3 DNA sequence: TGTGCCAGCACTTCCGGACAGGGGAATACTGAAGCTTTCTTT. Translation gives CASTSGQGNTEAFF. V is TRBV6-5 and J is TRBJ1-1; 9 bases map to TRBD1. Germline loops: CDR1 MNHEY, CDR2 SVGAGI. The CDR3 is 14 residues long. V lost 7 bases, J lost 5 bases, and 8 bases stayed unmatched.

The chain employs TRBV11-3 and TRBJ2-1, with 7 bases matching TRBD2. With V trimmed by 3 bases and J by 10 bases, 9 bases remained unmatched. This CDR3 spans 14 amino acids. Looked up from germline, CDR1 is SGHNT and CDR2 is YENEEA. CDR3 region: CASSLLAASSEQFF. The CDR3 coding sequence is TGTGCCAGCAGCTTGCTAGCGGCATCTTCCGAGCAGTTCTTC.

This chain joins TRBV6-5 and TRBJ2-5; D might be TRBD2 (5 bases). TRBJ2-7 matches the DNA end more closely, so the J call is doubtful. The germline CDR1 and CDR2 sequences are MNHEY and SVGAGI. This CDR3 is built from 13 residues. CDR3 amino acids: CASSLGVSYEQYF. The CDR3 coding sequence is TGTGCCAGCAGTCTCGGGGTCTCCTACGAGCAGTACTTC.

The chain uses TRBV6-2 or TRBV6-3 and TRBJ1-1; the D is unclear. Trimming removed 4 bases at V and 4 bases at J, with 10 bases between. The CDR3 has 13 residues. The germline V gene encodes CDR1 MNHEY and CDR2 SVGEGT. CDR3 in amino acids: CASSFAGRTEAFF. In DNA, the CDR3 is TGTGCCAGCAGTTTTGCGGGTCGCACTGAAGCTTTCTTT.

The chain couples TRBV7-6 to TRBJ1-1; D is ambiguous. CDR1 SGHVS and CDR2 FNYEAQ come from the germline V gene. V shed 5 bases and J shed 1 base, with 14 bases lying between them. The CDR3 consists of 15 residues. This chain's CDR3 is CASSLRQGGNTEAFF. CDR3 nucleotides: TGTGCCAGCAGCCTCCGACAAGGAGGGAACACTGAAGCTTTCTTT.

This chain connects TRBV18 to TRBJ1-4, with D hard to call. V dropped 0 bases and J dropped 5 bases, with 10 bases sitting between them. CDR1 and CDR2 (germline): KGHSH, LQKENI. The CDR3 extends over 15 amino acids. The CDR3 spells CASSPPEGGNEKLFF. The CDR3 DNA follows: TGTGCCAGCTCACCACCGGAGGGCGGGAATGAAAAACTGTTTTTT.